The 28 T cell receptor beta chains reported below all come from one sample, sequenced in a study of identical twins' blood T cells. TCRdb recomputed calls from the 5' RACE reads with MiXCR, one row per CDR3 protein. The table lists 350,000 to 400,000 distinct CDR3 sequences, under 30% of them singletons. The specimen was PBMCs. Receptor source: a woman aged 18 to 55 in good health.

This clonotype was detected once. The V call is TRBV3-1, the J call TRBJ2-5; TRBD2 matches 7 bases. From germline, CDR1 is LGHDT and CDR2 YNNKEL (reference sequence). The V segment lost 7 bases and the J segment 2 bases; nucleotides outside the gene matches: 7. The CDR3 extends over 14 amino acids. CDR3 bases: TGTGCCAGCACCGTACGGACTAGGCAAGAGACCCAGTACTTC. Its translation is CASTVRTRQETQYF.

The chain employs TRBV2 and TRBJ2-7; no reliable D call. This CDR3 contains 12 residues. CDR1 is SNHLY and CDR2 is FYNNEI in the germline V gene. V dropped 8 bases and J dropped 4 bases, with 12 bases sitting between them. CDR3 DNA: TGTGCCAGCTCCTCAGGTGAATACGAGCAGTACTTC. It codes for CASSSGEYEQYF.

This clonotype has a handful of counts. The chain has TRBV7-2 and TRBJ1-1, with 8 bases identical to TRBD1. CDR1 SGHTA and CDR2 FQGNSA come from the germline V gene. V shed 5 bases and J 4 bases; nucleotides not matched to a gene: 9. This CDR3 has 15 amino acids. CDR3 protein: CASSPDRVEVTEAFF. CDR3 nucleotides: TGTGCCAGCAGCCCGGACAGGGTCGAAGTCACTGAAGCTTTCTTT.

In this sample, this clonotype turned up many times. CDR3 in DNA: TGCGCCAGCAGCTTGGGATCCGGGGCCAAAAATGAAAAACTGTTTTTT. Amino acid sequence: CASSLGSGAKNEKLFF. The chain combines TRBV5-1 with TRBJ1-4; tentatively, D is TRBD1 (5 bases). V was clipped by 0 bases and J by 5 bases, with 14 bases between them. The CDR3 spans 16 residues. Germline values: CDR1 SGHRS, CDR2 YFSETQ.

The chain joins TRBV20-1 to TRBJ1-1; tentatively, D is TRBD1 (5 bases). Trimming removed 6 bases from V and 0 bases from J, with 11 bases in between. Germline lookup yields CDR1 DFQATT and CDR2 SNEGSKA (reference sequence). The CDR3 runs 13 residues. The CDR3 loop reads CSAGQGMNTEAFF. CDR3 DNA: TGCAGTGCCGGTCAGGGCATGAACACTGAAGCTTTCTTT.

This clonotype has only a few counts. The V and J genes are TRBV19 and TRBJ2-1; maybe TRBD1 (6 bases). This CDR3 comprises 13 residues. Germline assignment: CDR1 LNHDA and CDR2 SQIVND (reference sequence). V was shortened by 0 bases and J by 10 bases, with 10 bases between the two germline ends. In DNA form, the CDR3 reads TGTGCCAGTAGTATAGATCAGGGGAACGAGCAGTTCTTC. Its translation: CASSIDQGNEQFF.

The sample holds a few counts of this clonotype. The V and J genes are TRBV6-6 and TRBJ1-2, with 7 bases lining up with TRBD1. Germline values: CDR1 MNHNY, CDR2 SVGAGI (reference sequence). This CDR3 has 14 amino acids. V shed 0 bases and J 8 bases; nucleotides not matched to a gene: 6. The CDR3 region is CASSYSGTVAGYTF. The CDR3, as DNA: TGTGCCAGCAGTTACTCGGGGACAGTTGCCGGCTACACCTTC.

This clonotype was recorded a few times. The CDR3 loop reads CASSDRGIFYEQYF. In nucleotides, the CDR3 is TGTGCCAGTAGCGACAGGGGCATTTTCTACGAGCAGTACTTC. The chain employs TRBV19 and TRBJ2-7; 8 bases fit TRBD1. The CDR3 has 14 residues. V gave up 6 bases and J gave up 3 bases; unmatched junction bases: 7. Germline loops: CDR1 LNHDA, CDR2 SQIVND (reference sequence). The entire variable domain, with the rest obtained from reference TRBV19 and TRBJ2-7, is as follows: DGGITQSPKYLFRKEGQNVTLSCEQNLNHDAMYWYRQDPGQGLRLIYYSQIVNDFQKGDIAEGYSVSREKKESFPLTVTSAQKNPTAFYLCASSDRGIFYEQYFGPGTRLTVT.

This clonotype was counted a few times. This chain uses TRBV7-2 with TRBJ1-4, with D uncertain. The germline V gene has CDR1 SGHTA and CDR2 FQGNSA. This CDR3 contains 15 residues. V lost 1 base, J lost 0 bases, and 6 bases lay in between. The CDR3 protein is CASSLDLATNEKLFF. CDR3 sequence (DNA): TGTGCCAGCAGCTTAGATCTCGCAACTAATGAAAAACTGTTTTTT.

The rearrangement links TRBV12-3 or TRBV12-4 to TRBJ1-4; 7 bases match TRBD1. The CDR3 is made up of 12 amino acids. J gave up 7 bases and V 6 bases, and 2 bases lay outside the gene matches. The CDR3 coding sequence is TGTGCCAGCAGACGACAGGGTGAAAAACTGTTTTTT. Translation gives CASRRQGEKLFF.

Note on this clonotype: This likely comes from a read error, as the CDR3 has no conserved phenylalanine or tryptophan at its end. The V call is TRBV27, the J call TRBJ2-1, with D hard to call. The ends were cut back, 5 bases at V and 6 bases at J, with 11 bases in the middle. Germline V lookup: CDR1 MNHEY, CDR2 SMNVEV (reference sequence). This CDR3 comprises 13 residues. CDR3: CASSTTPINEQFL. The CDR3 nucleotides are TGTGCCAGCAGTACAACTCCGATCAATGAGCAGTTCCTC.

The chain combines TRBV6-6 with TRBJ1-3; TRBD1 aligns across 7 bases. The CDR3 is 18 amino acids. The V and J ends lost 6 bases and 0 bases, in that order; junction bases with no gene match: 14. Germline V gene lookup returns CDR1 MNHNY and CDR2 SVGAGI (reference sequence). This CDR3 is CASSGRQGRGLSGNTIYF. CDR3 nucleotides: TGTGCCAGCAGCGGACGACAGGGCCGGGGCCTCTCTGGAAACACCATATATTTT.

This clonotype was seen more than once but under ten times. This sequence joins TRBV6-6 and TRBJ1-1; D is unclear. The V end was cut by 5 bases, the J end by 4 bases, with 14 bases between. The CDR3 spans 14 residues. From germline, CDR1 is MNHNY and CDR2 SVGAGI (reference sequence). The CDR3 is CASSPSGSRTEAFF. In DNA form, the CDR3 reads TGTGCCAGCAGTCCGTCCGGGTCCCGCACTGAAGCTTTCTTT.

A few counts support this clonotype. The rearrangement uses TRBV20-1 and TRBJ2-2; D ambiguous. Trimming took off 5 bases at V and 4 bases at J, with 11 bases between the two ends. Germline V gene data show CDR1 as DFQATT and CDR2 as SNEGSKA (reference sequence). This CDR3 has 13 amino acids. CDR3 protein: CSADALGTGELFF. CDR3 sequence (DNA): TGCAGTGCTGACGCCTTGGGCACCGGGGAGCTGTTTTTT.

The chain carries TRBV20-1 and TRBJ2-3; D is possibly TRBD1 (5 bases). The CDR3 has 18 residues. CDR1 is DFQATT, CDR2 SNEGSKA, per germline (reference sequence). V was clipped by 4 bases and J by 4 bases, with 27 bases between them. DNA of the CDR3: TGCAGTGCTACCTCCTTTAATAAAGGTTCGTCCAGGGCAGATACGCAGTATTTT. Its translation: CSATSFNKGSSRADTQYF.

DNA of the CDR3: TGTGCCAGCAGCCCCCTGGGACAGAGCACAGATACGCAGTATTTT. Its protein product is CASSPLGQSTDTQYF. The chain carries TRBV14 and TRBJ2-3; 7 bases are a match to TRBD1. The CDR3 contains 15 residues. V dropped 4 bases and J dropped 0; count of bases not matched to a gene: 4. The germline V gene encodes CDR1 SGHDN and CDR2 FVKESK.

The CDR3 DNA sequence: TGCGCCAGCAGCCACACCTCGGGGGTAATATATTTT. It specifies CASSHTSGVIYF. The rearrangement uses TRBV4-3 and TRBJ1-3; D is possibly TRBD1 (5 bases). The V end lost 3 bases, the J end lost 13 bases, and 13 bases lay between the germline ends. Germline assignment: CDR1 LGHNA and CDR2 YSLEER. The CDR3 runs to 12 residues.

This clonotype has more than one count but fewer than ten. CDR3 DNA sequence: TGTGCCAGCAGCTCGAATCCGGGGGTGAACACTGAAGCTTTCTTT. Amino acids: CASSSNPGVNTEAFF. This chain links TRBV7-2 with TRBJ1-1, with D possibly matching TRBD1 (5 bases). The CDR3 is made up of 15 amino acids. V lost 4 bases to trimming and J lost 0 bases, with 12 bases between them. CDR1 and CDR2 from the germline V gene are SGHTA and FQGNSA.

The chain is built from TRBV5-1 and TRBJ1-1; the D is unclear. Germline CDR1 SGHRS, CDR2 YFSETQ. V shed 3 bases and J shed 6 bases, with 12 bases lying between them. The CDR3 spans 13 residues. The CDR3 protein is CASSWRSESEAFF. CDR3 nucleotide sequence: TGCGCCAGCAGCTGGCGGTCTGAATCTGAAGCTTTCTTT.

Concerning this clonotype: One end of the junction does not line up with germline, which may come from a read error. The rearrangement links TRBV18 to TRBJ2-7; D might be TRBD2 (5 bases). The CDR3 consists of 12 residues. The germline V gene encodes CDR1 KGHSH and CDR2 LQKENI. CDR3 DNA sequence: TGTGCCAGCTTACCATCGGGATACGAGCAGTACTTC. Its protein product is CASLPSGYEQYF.

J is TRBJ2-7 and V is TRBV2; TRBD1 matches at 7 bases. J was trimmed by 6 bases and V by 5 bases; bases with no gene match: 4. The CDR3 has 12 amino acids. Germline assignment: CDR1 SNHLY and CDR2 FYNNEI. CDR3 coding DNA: TGTGCCAGCAGTTGGGCAGGGGGCGAGCAGTACTTC. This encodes CASSWAGGEQYF.

The CDR3 reads CASSSPGVSEAFF. In nucleotides, the CDR3 is TGTGCCAGCAGTTCCCCAGGGGTCTCTGAAGCTTTCTTT. The chain is built from TRBV6-6 and TRBJ1-1; maybe TRBD1 (6 bases). The CDR3 totals 13 residues. V was pared by 4 bases and J by 6 bases, with 12 bases between. Germline CDR1 is MNHNY and CDR2 is SVGAGI (reference sequence).

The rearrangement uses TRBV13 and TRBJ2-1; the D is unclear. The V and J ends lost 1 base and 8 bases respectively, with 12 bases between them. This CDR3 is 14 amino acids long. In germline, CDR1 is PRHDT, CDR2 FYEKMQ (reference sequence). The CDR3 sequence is CASSLEDQPHEQFF. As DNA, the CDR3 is TGTGCCAGCAGCTTAGAAGACCAACCCCATGAGCAGTTCTTC.

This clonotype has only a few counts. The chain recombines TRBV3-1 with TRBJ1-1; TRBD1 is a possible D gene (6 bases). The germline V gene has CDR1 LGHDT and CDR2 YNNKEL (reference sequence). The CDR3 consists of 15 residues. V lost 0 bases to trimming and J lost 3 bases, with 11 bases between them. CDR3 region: CASSQDPGTYTEAFF. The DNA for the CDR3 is TGTGCCAGCAGCCAAGATCCGGGGACATACACTGAAGCTTTCTTT.

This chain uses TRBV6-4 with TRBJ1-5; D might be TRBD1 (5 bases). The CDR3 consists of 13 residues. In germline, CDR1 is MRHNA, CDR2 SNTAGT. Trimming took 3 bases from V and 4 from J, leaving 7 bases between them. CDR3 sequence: CASSETANQPQHF. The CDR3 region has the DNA TGTGCCAGCAGTGAGACAGCTAATCAGCCCCAGCATTTT.

The CDR3 region has the DNA TGCGCCAGCAGCTTAGCAGCGGGACTAAACAATGAGCAGTTCTTC. Residues: CASSLAAGLNNEQFF. The rearrangement uses TRBV5-1 and TRBJ2-1; 7 bases map to TRBD2. J gave up 5 bases and V 2 bases, and 7 bases lay outside the gene matches. Germline CDR1 is SGHRS and CDR2 is YFSETQ. The CDR3 length is 15 residues.

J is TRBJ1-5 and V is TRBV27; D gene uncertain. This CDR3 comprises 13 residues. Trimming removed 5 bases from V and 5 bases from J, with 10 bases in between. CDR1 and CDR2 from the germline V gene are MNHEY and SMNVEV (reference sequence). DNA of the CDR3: TGTGCCAGCAGTCTCCTCCGAGATCAGCCCCAGCATTTT. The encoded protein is CASSLLRDQPQHF.

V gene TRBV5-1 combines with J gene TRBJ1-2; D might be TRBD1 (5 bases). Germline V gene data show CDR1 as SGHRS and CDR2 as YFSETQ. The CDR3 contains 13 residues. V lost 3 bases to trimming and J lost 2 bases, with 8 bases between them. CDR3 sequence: CASSWDLNYGYTF. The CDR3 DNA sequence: TGCGCCAGCAGCTGGGACTTGAACTATGGCTACACCTTC.